Presented here are 32 T cell receptor beta chains from one specimen sequenced in a study of regulatory T cells in long-lasting Graves disease. As to time point: newly diagnosed GD, antithyroid drugs for less than 3 months. From PBMCs, RNA was extracted and then used to make the TCR library. TCR beta libraries were built with iRepertoire HTBI primers and Arm-PCR of CDR3 regions. Via MiXCR, TCRdb re-called the multiplex PCR reads, giving one row per CDR3 protein. The table has 680,000 or so distinct CDR3 sequences, around 15% seen once. The same data also went into a second study, on T cells in Graves' hyperthyroidism and ophthalmopathy.

The source was peripheral blood mononuclear cells (PBMCs), collected at new diagnosis, from a patient treated with antithyroid drugs. Every receptor here comes from a woman in her thirties with Graves disease.

This clonotype was counted many times. V and J are TRBV2 and TRBJ2-2, with TRBD2 as a possible D gene (5 bases). Trimming removed 7 bases from V and 3 bases from J, with 9 bases in between. The V gene's germline CDR1 is SNHLY and CDR2 FYNNEI. The CDR3 is 13 residues long. In DNA, the CDR3 is TGTGCCAGCAAAGAGGGATACACCGGGGAGCTGTTTTTT. As protein: CASKEGYTGELFF.

The rearrangement links TRBV5-1 to TRBJ2-5, with D tentatively TRBD1 (6 bases). Germline CDR1 reads SGHRS; CDR2 reads YFSETQ. With 2 bases removed from V and 5 bases from J, the gap between germline ends came to 16 bases. CDR3 length: 15 residues. CDR3 nucleotides: TGCGCCAGCAGCTTCTCTCAGGGGAACGCGGAGACCCAGTACTTC. This gives the protein CASSFSQGNAETQYF. Together with reference TRBV5-1 and TRBJ2-5, the CDR3 gives the full variable domain: KAGVTQTPRYLIKTRGQQVTLSCSPISGHRSVSWYQQTPGQGLQFLFEYFSETQRNKGNFPGRFSGRQFSNSRSEMNVSTLELGDSALYLCASSFSQGNAETQYFGPGTRLLVL.

The chain carries TRBV7-2 and TRBJ2-4; 8 nucleotides match TRBD1. The CDR3 totals 14 residues. V shed 5 bases and J 5 bases; nucleotides not matched to a gene: 5. The germline CDR1 and CDR2 sequences are SGHTA and FQGNSA. The CDR3, as DNA: TGTGCCAGCAGCATACAGGGGGTGGAAAACATTCAGTACTTC. Amino acids: CASSIQGVENIQYF.

This clonotype was seen only a few times. The V gene is TRBV4-1, the J gene TRBJ2-7; D may match TRBD1 or TRBD2 (6 bases each). The length of the CDR3 is 13 residues. Germline V gene lookup returns CDR1 MGHRA and CDR2 YSYEKL. V gave up 1 base and J gave up 5 bases, with 9 bases separating them. This CDR3 is CASSQGGDNEQYF. The DNA for the CDR3 is TGCGCCAGCAGCCAAGGGGGGGACAACGAGCAGTACTTC.

In its sample, this clonotype was seen a few times. This rearrangement joins TRBV11-2 to TRBJ1-1, with 7 bases matching TRBD1. Per germline, CDR1 SGHAT and CDR2 FQNNGV. This CDR3 contains 14 residues. The J segment lost 5 bases and the V segment lost 2 bases, leaving 5 bases of the junction unmatched. DNA of the CDR3: TGTGCCAGCAGCTTACCGGCAGGGGGGACTGAAGCTTTCTTT. This translates into CASSLPAGGTEAFF.

There are a few counts of this clonotype. It may be a read error: a sequence one base away is much more abundant. This chain joins TRBV5-1 and TRBJ1-2; 8 bases are a match to TRBD1. Trimming took 4 bases from V and 8 from J; bases not matched to a gene: 7. This CDR3 is 13 amino acids long. Germline V gene sequence: CDR1 SGHRS, CDR2 YFSETQ. For the CDR3, the DNA is TGCGCCAGCAGCCTCGGACAGGGACAAGGCTACACCTTC. Translating it yields CASSLGQGQGYTF. The full variable domain, its missing parts supplied by reference TRBV5-1 and TRBJ1-2, is KAGVTQTPRYLIKTRGQQVTLSCSPISGHRSVSWYQQTPGQGLQFLFEYFSETQRNKGNFPGRFSGRQFSNSRSEMNVSTLELGDSALYLCASSLGQGQGYTFGSGTRLTVV.

This clonotype was detected only a few times. This chain uses TRBV6-1 with TRBJ1-4; D remains ambiguous. The CDR3 loop spans 14 amino acids. V was pared by 6 bases and J by 8 bases, with 16 bases between. Germline V CDR1 and CDR2: MNHNS, SASEGT. The CDR3: CASRPPGQIEKLFF. CDR3 sequence (DNA): TGTGCCAGCAGGCCTCCGGGTCAGATCGAAAAACTGTTTTTT.

The gene calls are TRBV15 and TRBJ2-1, with D maybe TRBD1 (8 bases). From germline, CDR1 is LNHNV and CDR2 YYDKDF (reference sequence). Deletions cut 6 bases from V and 5 bases from J, with 17 bases between. The CDR3 is 15 amino acids. The CDR3 loop is CATRAGGAGDNEQFF. CDR3 bases: TGTGCCACCAGAGCAGGGGGCGCGGGGGACAATGAGCAGTTCTTC.

This clonotype appeared a few times. The chain joins TRBV5-5 to TRBJ1-4; the D is unclear. The V end lost 0 bases, the J end lost 0 bases, and 9 bases lay between the germline ends. The CDR3 has 16 amino acids. Germline CDR1 is SGHKS and CDR2 is YYEKEE (reference sequence). In DNA form, the CDR3 reads TGTGCCAGCAGCTTGGATCTAGGCGCAACTAATGAAAAACTGTTTTTT. It is translated as CASSLDLGATNEKLFF. The complete variable domain, with remaining parts taken from reference TRBV5-5 and TRBJ1-4, reads DAGVTQSPTHLIKTRGQQVTLRCSPISGHKSVSWYQQVLGQGPQFIFQYYEKEERGRGNFPDRFSARQFPNYSSELNVNALLLGDSALYLCASSLDLGATNEKLFFGSGTQLSVL.

This clonotype was seen ten or more times. The chain employs TRBV6-5 and TRBJ1-6, with no clear D. V lost 3 bases and J 7 bases, leaving 10 bases between the germline ends. The CDR3 totals 14 residues. Germline CDR1 is MNHEY and CDR2 is SVGAGI. Written as DNA, the CDR3 is TGTGCCAGCAGTTATACGACGTTGAATTCACCCCTCCACTTT. This sequence encodes CASSYTTLNSPLHF.

The V gene is TRBV11-1, the J gene TRBJ2-2; a weak D match, TRBD2 (5 bases). In germline, CDR1 is SGHAT, CDR2 FQDESV (reference sequence). The ends were cut back, 0 bases at V and 4 bases at J, with 12 bases in the middle. The CDR3 sequence is 16 residues long. CDR3 DNA sequence: TGTGCCAGCAGCTTAGCGTTCCTAGCCGGCACCGGGGAGCTGTTTTTT. Its translation is CASSLAFLAGTGELFF.

The chain joins TRBV6-2 or TRBV6-3 to TRBJ2-7, with D tentatively TRBD2 (5 bases). Germline V gene sequence: CDR1 MNHEY, CDR2 SVGEGT. The V end lost 6 bases, the J end lost 12 bases, and 21 bases lay between the germline ends. CDR3 length: 13 amino acids. CDR3 coding DNA: TGTGCCAGCAGAAAATTCGACCGGGATATCGGGTACTTC. Protein product: CASRKFDRDIGYF.

This clonotype was detected only a few times. The chain links TRBV30 to TRBJ1-5; D not resolved. V lost 2 bases, J lost 0 bases, and 5 bases lay in between. CDR3 length: 13 amino acids. Germline CDR1 GTSNPN, CDR2 SVGIG (reference sequence). The CDR3 region is CAWSKNSNQPQHF. CDR3 nucleotide sequence: TGTGCCTGGAGTAAAAATAGCAATCAGCCCCAGCATTTT.

This clonotype was found many times. V is TRBV5-1 and J is TRBJ2-7; no reliable D call. The CDR3 totals 14 residues. V was pared by 6 bases and J by 3 bases, with 16 bases between. Germline V gene sequence: CDR1 SGHRS, CDR2 YFSETQ. The CDR3 protein is CASKPQDALYEQYF. In nucleotides, the CDR3 is TGCGCCAGCAAGCCCCAGGATGCCCTCTACGAGCAGTACTTC.

This clonotype was seen ten or more times. This sequence joins TRBV2 and TRBJ2-1; TRBD1 agrees at 9 bases. With 8 bases clipped from V and 8 bases from J, the junction kept 13 bases outside the gene matches. Germline V gene sequence: CDR1 SNHLY, CDR2 FYNNEI. The length of the CDR3 is 15 residues. The CDR3 nucleotides are TGTGCCAGCTCTCCACAGGGGGCTTCGAATGATGAGCAGTTCTTC. Residues: CASSPQGASNDEQFF.

In its sample, this clonotype was seen many times. J is TRBJ1-5 and V is TRBV12-3 or TRBV12-4; TRBD1 matches 9 bases. The J segment lost 9 bases and the V segment lost 1 base, leaving 7 bases of the junction unmatched. The CDR3 is 15 amino acids. In DNA form, the CDR3 reads TGTGCCAGCAGTTTAGGGACAGGGGTGCGCGTGCCCCAGCATTTT. Translation gives CASSLGTGVRVPQHF.

This chain connects TRBV30 to TRBJ2-4; D not resolved. The V and J ends lost 1 base and 0 bases respectively, with 10 bases between them. Germline V gives CDR1 GTSNPN, CDR2 SVGIG (reference sequence). CDR3 length: 15 residues. CDR3 loop: CAWSGIQIAKNIQYF. CDR3 DNA sequence: TGTGCCTGGAGTGGCATCCAGATAGCCAAAAACATTCAGTACTTC.

The sample holds many counts of this clonotype. This chain connects TRBV6-1 to TRBJ1-4; 9 nucleotides line up with TRBD1. Unmatched junction bases numbered 4, after V lost 7 bases and J lost 4 bases. This CDR3 is 14 amino acids long. The germline V gene encodes CDR1 MNHNS and CDR2 SASEGT. The CDR3 nucleotides are TGTGCCAGCACCTGGACAGGGGTTAATGAAAAACTGTTTTTT. Protein product: CASTWTGVNEKLFF.

This clonotype was seen many times. V usage is TRBV29-1 and J usage is TRBJ2-1; weak D call: TRBD2 (5 bases). The CDR3 is made up of 12 amino acids. Germline-derived CDR1 and CDR2 are SQVTM and ANQGSEA. Trimming took off 2 bases at V and 7 bases at J, with 9 bases between the two ends. The CDR3 DNA follows: TGCAGCGTTGAATTGTGGGAGAATGAGCAGTTCTTC. The encoded protein is CSVELWENEQFF.

This clonotype was counted a few times. The rearrangement joins TRBV11-2 to TRBJ1-4; 7 bases match TRBD1. Germline V gives CDR1 SGHAT, CDR2 FQNNGV. Trimming took 3 bases from V and 7 from J; bases not matched to a gene: 20. This CDR3 has 19 amino acids. CDR3 protein: CASSFGDRSYRFRSEKLFF. The CDR3 DNA follows: TGTGCCAGCAGCTTTGGGGACAGAAGTTACAGGTTCAGGAGTGAAAAACTGTTTTTT.

This clonotype came up a few times. The chain carries TRBV27 and TRBJ2-5; D gene unclear. This CDR3 spans 15 amino acids. Trimming removed 2 bases at V and 4 bases at J, with 14 bases between. Germline values: CDR1 MNHEY, CDR2 SMNVEV (reference sequence). As DNA, the CDR3 is TGTGCCAGCAGTTTACATGTAGCCCGAACAGAGACCCAGTACTTC. Amino acids: CASSLHVARTETQYF.

The chain carries TRBV6-9 and TRBJ2-6; possible D gene TRBD2, 6 bases. The CDR3 covers 13 residues. CDR1 is MNHGY, CDR2 SVAAGI, per germline. The V gene lost 3 bases and the J gene lost 9 bases, with 9 bases spanning the gap. CDR3: CASSYGGLNVLTF. CDR3 coding DNA: TGTGCCAGCAGTTACGGGGGACTCAACGTCCTGACTTTC.

This clonotype was detected many times. The V gene is TRBV28, the J gene TRBJ1-5; D is ambiguous. The CDR3 totals 18 residues. Per germline, CDR1 MDHEN and CDR2 SYDVKM. Trimming pared 3 bases from V and 2 bases from J, leaving 20 bases between. In nucleotides, the CDR3 is TGTGCCAGCAGTTTGCATAATTGGTCGGTGGAGGGCAATCAGCCCCAGCATTTT. Protein product: CASSLHNWSVEGNQPQHF.

The rearrangement joins TRBV5-1 to TRBJ2-7, with 7 bases lining up with TRBD1. Germline trimming cut 4 bases from V and 0 bases from J; bases unmatched to any gene: 10. The CDR3 consists of 16 residues. Looked up from germline, CDR1 is SGHRS and CDR2 is YFSETQ. The CDR3: CASSRTGDQSSYEQYF. CDR3 in DNA: TGCGCCAGCAGCCGTACAGGGGACCAGAGCTCCTACGAGCAGTACTTC.

Concerning this clonotype: This could be a read error, since a much larger clone is one nucleotide away. V gene TRBV20-1 combines with J gene TRBJ2-7; tentatively, D is TRBD1 (5 bases). The CDR3 contains 13 residues. Germline V gene lookup returns CDR1 DFQATT and CDR2 SNEGSKA (reference sequence). Trimming removed 7 bases at V and 3 bases at J, with 16 bases between. The CDR3 sequence is CSVLIGAVYEQYF. CDR3 bases: TGCAGTGTTTTGATAGGGGCAGTCTACGAGCAGTACTTC.

This clonotype was seen a few times. The rearrangement uses TRBV10-2 and TRBJ2-7; 8 nucleotides agree with TRBD2. The CDR3 runs 14 residues. The V gene's germline CDR1 is WSHSY and CDR2 SAAADI. V dropped 8 bases and J dropped 0; count of bases not matched to a gene: 6. CDR3: CASFNSGVSYEQYF. The DNA for the CDR3 is TGCGCCAGCTTCAATAGCGGGGTCTCCTACGAGCAGTACTTC.

Many counts were recorded for this clonotype. The chain carries TRBV12-3 or TRBV12-4 and TRBJ1-5, with D tentatively TRBD1 (5 bases). V gave up 4 bases and J gave up 0 bases, with 28 bases separating them. CDR3 size: 21 residues. The chain's CDR3 is CASSSTPHLGAGRNSNQPQHF. For the CDR3, the DNA is TGTGCCAGCAGTTCCACCCCCCACCTCGGGGCAGGGAGAAATAGCAATCAGCCCCAGCATTTT.

This clonotype was counted only a few times. This chain links TRBV7-6 with TRBJ1-4; D gene unclear. The CDR3 covers 16 residues. The ends were cut back, 1 base at V and 0 bases at J, with 9 bases in the middle. Germline loops: CDR1 SGHVS, CDR2 FNYEAQ. This chain's CDR3 is CASSLGPTATNEKLFF. The CDR3 DNA reads TGTGCCAGCAGCTTAGGACCGACTGCAACTAATGAAAAACTGTTTTTT.

Ten or more counts support this clonotype. The chain recombines TRBV7-2 with TRBJ2-1; D is uncertain. The CDR3 extends over 13 amino acids. Trimming stripped 5 bases from V and 8 bases from J, with 13 bases between. Germline assignment: CDR1 SGHTA and CDR2 FQGNSA. The CDR3 region has the DNA TGTGCCAGCAGCCTTACCGTACCCCATGAGCAGTTCTTC. Translated: CASSLTVPHEQFF.

Ten or more counts support this clonotype. The gene calls are TRBV28 and TRBJ1-1, with no clear D. Germline-derived CDR1 and CDR2 are MDHEN and SYDVKM. The CDR3 covers 17 residues. The ends were cut back, 6 bases at V and 0 bases at J, with 20 bases in the middle. DNA of the CDR3: TGTGCCAGCAGACCTGCCGGGAAGGCGTTCATGAACACTGAAGCTTTCTTT. The encoded protein is CASRPAGKAFMNTEAFF. The variable domain in full, completed from reference TRBV28 and TRBJ1-1, reads DVKVTQSSRYLVKRTGEKVFLECVQDMDHENMFWYRQDPGLGLRLIYFSYDVKMKEKGDIPEGYSVSREKKERFSLILESASTNQTSMYLCASRPAGKAFMNTEAFFGQGTRLTVV.

This clonotype has a handful of counts. V and J are TRBV15 and TRBJ1-6; a weak D match, TRBD1 (5 bases). The CDR3 is made up of 16 amino acids. Germline CDR1 is LNHNV and CDR2 is YYDKDF (reference sequence). Between the trimmed V and J ends, which lost 0 bases and 6 bases, there was a span of 12 bases. As DNA, the CDR3 is TGTGCCACCAGCAGAGAACGGGTCGGGGGTAATTCACCCCTCCACTTT. Its translation: CATSRERVGGNSPLHF.

This chain uses TRBV30 with TRBJ2-7, with D possibly called TRBD1 or TRBD2 (5 bases each). Trimming took off 0 bases at V and 7 bases at J, with 7 bases between the two ends. The CDR3 has 11 amino acids. Germline loops: CDR1 GTSNPN, CDR2 SVGIG (reference sequence). The CDR3 reads CAWSVGVEQYF. CDR3 coding DNA: TGTGCCTGGAGTGTGGGGGTTGAGCAGTACTTC.